This T cell receptor beta chain emerged from a study of response to subunit inactivated influenza vaccine. From the RT-PCR reads, TCRdb called clonotypes with MiXCR, one entry per CDR3 protein. The sample yields approximately 500,000 distinct CDR3 sequences, under 30% seen once. The germline CDR1 and CDR2 sequences are SQVTM and ANQGSEA. This CDR3 is built from 14 residues. V gave up 8 bases and J gave up 0 bases, with 14 bases separating them. These data were likewise used in another study, on T cells expressing NK-cell markers. In that study: UMI-tagged 5'RACE template switching yielded the TCR beta cDNA. With respect to HCMV, seven of the eight sequenced donors were seropositive, and one was seronegative.

The chain combines TRBV29-1 with TRBJ2-1; D is possibly TRBD1 or TRBD2 (5 bases each). The receptor comes from a man aged 45-65 years who received an inactivated influenza vaccine. The source material was CD4+ T cells sorted from PBMCs, sampled 11 to 12 days after vaccination. In nucleotides, the CDR3 is TGCAGCATTCTGGGGGACCTCTCCTACAATGAGCAGTTCTTC. It is translated as CSILGDLSYNEQFF.